This is a list of T cell receptor beta chains from one sample in a study of Ad26.COV2.S vaccination and SARS-CoV-2 variants. Libraries were prepared by immunoSEQ multiplex PCR; TCRdb keeps only in-frame clonotypes and omits some of them. The table includes hundreds of thousands of clones, approximately 92% detected once. The sample here was peripheral blood, taken in a trial of Ad26.COV2.S vaccine versus placebo. The receptors here all came from a person aged 18-65 years who received the Ad26.COV2.S COVID-19 vaccine or a placebo. The CDR3 runs from the conserved cysteine through the conserved F or W. D genes are given only for firm matches. The size entry is marked missing in some rows and otherwise reads once, few, many or a size class.

TRBV7-8	.	TRBJ1-3	.	TGTGCCAGCAGCTTAGCAACCCTAGGGGACACCATATATTTT	CASSLATLGDTIYF
TRBV7-6	.	TRBJ1-4	.	TGTGCCAGCAGCTTAGGGGGACGGGGGACTAATGAAAAACTGTTTTTT	CASSLGGRGTNEKLFF
TRBV28	few	TRBJ2-7	TRBD2	TGTGCCAGCAGTCTAATACCCGGGACTAGCGGGCCCTCCTACGAGCAGTACTTC	CASSLIPGTSGPSYEQYF
TRBV5-4	.	TRBJ2-1	.	TGTGCCAGCAGCCAGTACAATGAGCAGTTCTTC	CASSQYNEQFF
TRBV9	.	TRBJ2-5	TRBD2	TGTGCCAGCAGCGTAGGCCCTAGCGGGGTCCAAGAGACCCAGTACTTC	CASSVGPSGVQETQYF
TRBV10-1	.	TRBJ2-5	.	TGCGCCAGCAGTGATCCCCCAGGACCTTTAGGAGAGACCCAGTACTTC	CASSDPPGPLGETQYF
TRBV14	many	TRBJ2-5	.	TGTGCCAGCAGCAAAGGTTCCGGGGAGACCCAGTACTTC	CASSKGSGETQYF
TRBV4-3	.	TRBJ2-2	TRBD2	TGCGCCAGCAGCCAAGGACTAGCGGGACCCACCGGGGAGCTGTTTTTT	CASSQGLAGPTGELFF
TRBV2	.	TRBJ1-2	.	TGTGCCAGCAGCCGAGCGCCCGGGGTAAACTATGGCTACACCTTC	CASSRAPGVNYGYTF
TRBV3-1/TRBV3-2	once	TRBJ1-2	TRBD1	TGTGCCAGCAGCCAACCAGGGGGTCCCGGGCATGGCTACACCTTC	CASSQPGGPGHGYTF
TRBV19	.	TRBJ1-1	TRBD1	TGTGCCAGTAGTACCCGGACAGGTGGGGACACTGAAGCTTTCTTT	CASSTRTGGDTEAFF
TRBV7-2	.	TRBJ2-7	.	TGTGCCAGCAGCCCGAGCGGGACATTCACCTACGAGCAGTACTTC	CASSPSGTFTYEQYF
TRBV30	.	TRBJ1-6	.	TGTGCCTGGACCCTGGGGGGAGGAGGCACCTATAATTCACCCCTCCACTTT	CAWTLGGGGTYNSPLHF
TRBV7-2	.	TRBJ2-7	.	TGTGCCAGCAGCTTAGCTTCGTGGGGCACCCCTTCCTACGAGCAGTACTTC	CASSLASWGTPSYEQYF
TRBV30	.	TRBJ1-2	TRBD1	TGTGCCTGGAGTACTGGGACAGGAACCTATGGCTACACCTTC	CAWSTGTGTYGYTF
TRBV5-4	.	TRBJ2-1	.	TGTGCCAGCAGCTTGGGTTTACTGGGCTCCTACAATGAGCAGTTCTTC	CASSLGLLGSYNEQFF
TRBV9	.	TRBJ1-5	TRBD1	TGTGCCAGCAGCGTAGGACAGGGCTTTGATCAGCCCCAGCATTTT	CASSVGQGFDQPQHF
TRBV18	.	TRBJ2-7	TRBD1	TGTGCCAGCTCACATGACAGGGTCGAGCAGTACTTC	CASSHDRVEQYF
TRBV7-3	.	TRBJ2-3	.	TGTGCCAGCAGCTTAAGTCCGCCAGATACGCAGTATTTT	CASSLSPPDTQYF
TRBV7-2	.	TRBJ1-3	.	TGTGCCAGCAGCCGCCCTGGAGGAGGTGGAAACACCATATATTTT	CASSRPGGGGNTIYF
TRBV5-1	.	TRBJ2-7	TRBD1	TGCGCCAGCAGCGAAGGGACAGGGGGATACTACGAGCAGTACTTC	CASSEGTGGYYEQYF
TRBV27	.	TRBJ2-7	.	TGTGCCAGCATCGGACTGTACGAGCAGTACTTC	CASIGLYEQYF
TRBV5-6	few	TRBJ2-5	.	TGTGCCAGCAGCAAGAGACAGGTTGGGCAAGAGACCCAGTACTTC	CASSKRQVGQETQYF
TRBV6-6	.	TRBJ2-7	.	TGTGCCAGCAGTTACTCGAGCTCCTACGAGCAGTACTTC	CASSYSSSYEQYF
TRBV2	.	TRBJ2-5	TRBD1	TGTGCCAGCAGGAAACAGGGGACGGAGACCCAGTACTTC	CASRKQGTETQYF
TRBV7-2	once	TRBJ2-5	TRBD1	TGTGCCAGCAGGACAGGGGCCCAAGAGACCCAGTACTTC	CASRTGAQETQYF
TRBV28	.	TRBJ2-2	TRBD2	TGTGCCAGCAGGAAGGGACTAGCGTTTGCCGGGGAGCTGTTTTTT	CASRKGLAFAGELFF
TRBV6-5	many	TRBJ2-5	TRBD2	TGTGCCAGCGGACCCAGTAGCGGGTCTCAAGAGACCCAGTACTTC	CASGPSSGSQETQYF
TRBV6-1	.	TRBJ2-3	.	TGTGCCAGCGAGAGCGGAATCACAGATACGCAGTATTTT	CASESGITDTQYF
TRBV11-2	.	TRBJ1-1	.	TGTGCCAGCAGGGGTTTCGAGGCCACTGAAGCTTTCTTT	CASRGFEATEAFF
TRBV5-4	.	TRBJ2-1	.	TGTGCCAGCAGCTTGGACTCCTACAATGAGCAGTTCTTC	CASSLDSYNEQFF
TRBV19	once	TRBJ2-2	.	TGTGCCAGCTCCCGGGACACCACCACCGGGGAGCTGTTTTTT	CASSRDTTTGELFF
TRBV5-1	.	TRBJ2-3	.	TGCGCCAGCAGCTTGGGACAAGACACAGATACGCAGTATTTT	CASSLGQDTDTQYF
TRBV28	.	TRBJ1-4	.	TGTGCCAGCAGTTCTACGGGGGTGAAACTGTTTTTT	CASSSTGVKLFF
TRBV5-4	.	TRBJ1-6	TRBD1	TGTGCCAGCAGCTTGGACAGGGGGCTTAATTCACCCCTCCACTTT	CASSLDRGLNSPLHF
TRBV19	.	TRBJ2-1	TRBD2	TGTGCCAGTAGTATCTCAGCGGGAGCGGATGAGCAGTTCTTC	CASSISAGADEQFF
TRBV5-1	.	TRBJ2-3	.	TGCGCCAGCAGCTCCACGACTATCACAGATACGCAGTATTTT	CASSSTTITDTQYF
TRBV10-3	.	TRBJ2-2	.	TGTGCCATCAGTGAGTCCCTAGGGGAGCTGTTTTTT	CAISESLGELFF
TRBV5-4	.	TRBJ1-2	.	TGTGCCAGCAGCTTGGAGGCTGCAGTTCGGGATGGCTACACCTTC	CASSLEAAVRDGYTF
TRBV4-1	.	TRBJ2-5	.	TGCGCCAGCAGCCAAGATACTAGCATACAAGAGACCCAGTACTTC	CASSQDTSIQETQYF
TRBV27	.	TRBJ2-7	.	TGTGCCAGCAGGCCTAGGGAGTTGGCCTACGAGCAGTACTTC	CASRPRELAYEQYF
TRBV7-6	.	TRBJ2-6	.	TGTGCCAGCAGCCCCTTTGACGGGGGGCGACTGACGTCTGGGGCCAACGTCCTGACTTTC	CASSPFDGGRLTSGANVLTF
TRBV9	.	TRBJ2-5	.	TGTGCCAGCAGCGATTATCAAGAGACCCAGTACTTC	CASSDYQETQYF
TRBV6-6	.	TRBJ2-2	.	TGTGCCAGCAGGGACCTTTGGGGGAGAGACACCGGGGAGCTGTTTTTT	CASRDLWGRDTGELFF
TRBV7-9	.	TRBJ1-5	.	TGTGCCAGCAGCACCAGTTATAGCAATCAGCCCCAGCATTTT	CASSTSYSNQPQHF
TRBV7-9	.	TRBJ2-5	TRBD2	TGTGCCAGCAGCGATCTGGGGACTAGCGGGAGTTTAGGAGAGACCCAGTACTTC	CASSDLGTSGSLGETQYF
TRBV6-2/TRBV6-3	once	TRBJ2-7	.	TGTGCCAGCAGTTACACGGACTTCGGCTCCTACGAGCAGTACTTC	CASSYTDFGSYEQYF
TRBV18	.	TRBJ2-7	.	TGTGCCAGCTCACCGTCTCAGGGCAATCCCTACGAGCAGTACTTC	CASSPSQGNPYEQYF
TRBV7-3	.	TRBJ2-1	.	TGTGCCAGCAGCTTCGGACTCAACAATGAGCAGTTCTTC	CASSFGLNNEQFF
TRBV6-4	.	TRBJ2-3	TRBD2	TGTGCCAGCAGTGACAATGCGGGAGGACGCACAGATACGCAGTATTTT	CASSDNAGGRTDTQYF
TRBV6-5	.	TRBJ2-2	.	TGTGCCAGCAGTAATAGAGGGCCCGGGGAGCTGTTTTTT	CASSNRGPGELFF